The 10 T cell receptor beta chains reported below all come from one sample, sequenced in a study of blood T cell repertoires in COVID-19. The data were produced by immunoSEQ multiplex PCR, yet TCRdb's version contains in-frame clones alone and is incomplete. The data show about 21,000 clones, 75% to 95% seen once. Input material: peripheral blood. These receptors all stem from a man between 70 and 80 years old with active COVID-19.

The chain carries TRBV6-2 or TRBV6-3 and TRBJ2-1, with 13 bases matching TRBD2. V gave up 0 bases and J gave up 14 bases; unmatched junction bases: 4. The CDR3 covers 14 residues. The V gene's germline CDR1 is MNHEY and CDR2 SVGEGT. The CDR3 here is CASSYSVTSGGKFF. The CDR3 coding sequence is TGTGCCAGCAGTTACTCGGTGACTAGCGGGGGGAAGTTCTTC.

This chain joins TRBV5-1 and TRBJ1-2; the match to TRBD1 covers 10 bases. Germline assignment: CDR1 SGHRS and CDR2 YFSETQ. There are 17 residues in the CDR3. After removal of 1 base from V and 4 bases from J, the junction contained 10 bases not matched to a gene. The DNA of the CDR3 is TGCGCCAGCAGCTTGACGTCCCGGGACAGGGGCAGCTATGGCTACACCTTC. This gives the protein CASSLTSRDRGSYGYTF. The full variable domain, its missing parts supplied by reference TRBV5-1 and TRBJ1-2, is KAGVTQTPRYLIKTRGQQVTLSCSPISGHRSVSWYQQTPGQGLQFLFEYFSETQRNKGNFPGRFSGRQFSNSRSEMNVSTLELGDSALYLCASSLTSRDRGSYGYTFGSGTRLTVV.

The chain carries TRBV5-4 and TRBJ2-1, with TRBD2 identical over 14 bases. CDR3 length: 15 amino acids. The V and J ends lost 4 bases and 5 bases, in that order; junction bases with no gene match: 2. CDR1 and CDR2 from the germline V gene are SGHNT and YYREEE (reference sequence). Here the CDR3 reads CASSMGLAGDNEQFF. DNA of the CDR3: TGTGCCAGCAGCATGGGACTAGCGGGGGACAATGAGCAGTTCTTC.

For this clone: The sample contains more than one DNA sequence encoding this CDR3. The V and J genes are TRBV6-5 and TRBJ1-1, with D tentatively TRBD1 (6 bases). The V gene lost 5 bases and the J gene lost 5 bases, with 18 bases spanning the gap. The V gene's germline CDR1 is MNHEY and CDR2 SVGAGI. CDR3 length: 15 amino acids. In DNA, the CDR3 is TGTGCCAGCAGTAGGATAGGGATTAGGGGGACTGAAGCTTTCTTT. Translating gives CASSRIGIRGTEAFF.

This clone occurred once. The chain has TRBV7-8 and TRBJ2-3, with D possibly matching TRBD2 (6 bases). CDR1 and CDR2 from the germline V gene are SGHVS and FQNEAQ. The V end was cut by 4 bases, the J end by 0 bases, with 8 bases between. This CDR3 comprises 14 residues. In DNA, the CDR3 is TGTGCCAGCAGCTCGACTAGAAGCACAGATACGCAGTATTTT. Protein: CASSSTRSTDTQYF.

This clone turned up a few times. V and J are TRBV7-9 and TRBJ1-2; D might be TRBD1 (6 bases). This CDR3 has 15 amino acids. With 4 bases removed from V and 6 bases from J, the gap between germline ends came to 18 bases. Germline V lookup: CDR1 SEHNR, CDR2 FQNEAQ (reference sequence). CDR3: CASSSPGQGIDGYTF. The CDR3 DNA reads TGTGCCAGCAGCTCCCCCGGGCAGGGGATCGATGGCTACACCTTC.

In this sample, this clone turned up once. The chain carries TRBV2 and TRBJ2-3; TRBD1 matches at 8 bases. The CDR3 has 15 amino acids. Germline V gene data show CDR1 as SNHLY and CDR2 as FYNNEI. V shed 6 bases, J shed 3 bases, and the junction held 8 bases outside the gene matches. As DNA, the CDR3 is TGTGCCAGCAGACGACCGGGACAGGCGACAGATACGCAGTATTTT. As protein: CASRRPGQATDTQYF.

This clone was detected only once. The chain is built from TRBV19 and TRBJ2-7; 10 bases agree with TRBD1. Germline CDR1 reads LNHDA; CDR2 reads SQIVND (reference sequence). Losses at the gene ends were 5 bases for V and 2 bases for J; bases not matched to a gene: 6. The CDR3 runs to 15 residues. DNA for the CDR3: TGTGCCAGTAGTGCACACGGACAGGGGGCCTACGAGCAGTACTTC. Its translation: CASSAHGQGAYEQYF.

The rearrangement joins TRBV2 to TRBJ2-1; D may be TRBD2 (6 bases). The V end was cut by 8 bases, the J end by 6 bases, with 14 bases between. CDR1 SNHLY and CDR2 FYNNEI come from the germline V gene. This CDR3 spans 13 amino acids. The CDR3 region is CASGRERRNEQFF. The DNA of the CDR3 is TGTGCCAGCGGTCGGGAGCGACGCAATGAGCAGTTCTTC.

The CDR3 loop is CASSNHGPNTEAFF. The CDR3 nucleotides read TGTGCCAGCAGTAACCATGGCCCGAACACTGAAGCTTTCTTT. The chain joins TRBV27 to TRBJ1-1, with D uncertain. The CDR3 is 14 amino acids. Per the germline V gene, CDR1 is MNHEY and CDR2 is SMNVEV (reference sequence). The V end lost 5 bases, the J end lost 1 base, and 11 bases lay between the germline ends.